The next 8 T cell receptor beta chains were all read from a single sample in a study of cytotoxic CD8 clonotypes in ibrutinib-treated CLL. Some clones are missing from TCRdb's copy, which holds only in-frame ones; the method was immunoSEQ multiplex PCR. The data contain roughly 250,000 clones, less than 75% of them singletons. The material sequenced was PBMCs, taken after 24 months of ibrutinib treatment. These TCRs come from a human donor with chronic lymphocytic leukemia.

This chain links TRBV19 with TRBJ2-7; the D is unclear. The CDR3 sequence is 12 residues long. CDR1 and CDR2 from the germline V gene are LNHDA and SQIVND (reference sequence). Deletions cut 5 bases from V and 6 bases from J, with 11 bases between. As DNA, the CDR3 is TGTGCCAGTAGTCCCCGCTCGGGCGAGCAGTACTTC. This encodes CASSPRSGEQYF.

V usage is TRBV18 and J usage is TRBJ2-3; 7 positions agree with TRBD2. CDR3 length: 17 residues. Germline CDR1 KGHSH, CDR2 LQKENI. Trimming removed 3 bases from V and 0 bases from J; junction bases left unmatched: 9. The CDR3 reads CASSPYSSGSSTDTQYF. The CDR3, as DNA: TGTGCCAGCTCACCTTATTCTAGCGGAAGTAGCACAGATACGCAGTATTTT.

The CDR3, as DNA: TGTGCCCAAAAGTCCGGGGGCGCGGCGAAGGAAGCTTTCTTT. Translated: CAQKSGGAAKEAFF. The rearrangement links TRBV2 to TRBJ1-1, with D possibly being TRBD1 (6 bases). V shed 11 bases and J shed 8 bases, with 24 bases lying between them. CDR3 length: 14 residues. Germline CDR1 and CDR2: SNHLY and FYNNEI.

With respect to this clone: One end of the junction fails to match germline, which may point to a read error. The gene calls are TRBV18 and TRBJ2-7, with 10 nucleotides matching TRBD2. This CDR3 comprises 12 residues. Germline loops: CDR1 KGHSH, CDR2 LQKENI. The CDR3 spells CASSSTSGAPQF. DNA for the CDR3: TGTGCCAGCTCGTCCACTAGCGGGGCCCCTCAATTC. The full variable domain, rest sourced from reference TRBV18 and TRBJ2-7, is NAGVMQNPRHLVRRRGQEARLRCSPMKGHSHVYWYRQLPEEGLKFMVYLQKENIIDESGMPKERFSAEFPKEGPSILRIQQVVRGDSAAYFCASSSTSGAPQFGPGTRLTVT.

The chain links TRBV28 to TRBJ2-7; D is unresolved. Trimming stripped 3 bases from V and 7 bases from J, with 13 bases between. Germline lookup yields CDR1 MDHEN and CDR2 SYDVKM. CDR3 length equals 13 residues. As DNA, the CDR3 is TGTGCCAGCAGTTTTAGTACCTCCGGGGAGCAGTACTTC. Translation gives CASSFSTSGEQYF. The variable domain in full, completed from reference TRBV28 and TRBJ2-7, reads DVKVTQSSRYLVKRTGEKVFLECVQDMDHENMFWYRQDPGLGLRLIYFSYDVKMKEKGDIPEGYSVSREKKERFSLILESASTNQTSMYLCASSFSTSGEQYFGPGTRLTVT.

With regard to this clone: This sample includes further DNA sequences coding for the same CDR3. The chain carries TRBV5-1 and TRBJ2-1; 8 bases align to TRBD2. The CDR3 is 14 amino acids. Per germline, CDR1 SGHRS and CDR2 YFSETQ. J gave up 2 bases and V 2 bases, and 0 bases lay outside the gene matches. In DNA, the CDR3 is TGCGCCAGCAGCTTAGCGGGGGCCTACAATGAGCAGTTCTTC. This translates into CASSLAGAYNEQFF.

The rearrangement uses TRBV6-5 and TRBJ2-5; no clear D gene. Trimming stripped 7 bases from V and 4 bases from J, with 13 bases between. Germline V gene lookup returns CDR1 MNHEY and CDR2 SVGAGI. This CDR3 has 13 amino acids. CDR3 in DNA: TGTGCCAGCAAGTTCTTAGTGACAGAGACCCAGTACTTC. It codes for CASKFLVTETQYF.

Only a few counts were recorded for this clone. The chain uses TRBV12-5 and TRBJ2-5; D gene unclear. The V gene's germline CDR1 is LGHNT and CDR2 FRNRAP. The CDR3 spans 12 residues. Trimming left V 3 bases short and J 7 bases short, with 9 bases between. In DNA, the CDR3 is TGTGCTAGTGGTTTCTTCCCCGGGACCCAGTACTTC. This encodes CASGFFPGTQYF.